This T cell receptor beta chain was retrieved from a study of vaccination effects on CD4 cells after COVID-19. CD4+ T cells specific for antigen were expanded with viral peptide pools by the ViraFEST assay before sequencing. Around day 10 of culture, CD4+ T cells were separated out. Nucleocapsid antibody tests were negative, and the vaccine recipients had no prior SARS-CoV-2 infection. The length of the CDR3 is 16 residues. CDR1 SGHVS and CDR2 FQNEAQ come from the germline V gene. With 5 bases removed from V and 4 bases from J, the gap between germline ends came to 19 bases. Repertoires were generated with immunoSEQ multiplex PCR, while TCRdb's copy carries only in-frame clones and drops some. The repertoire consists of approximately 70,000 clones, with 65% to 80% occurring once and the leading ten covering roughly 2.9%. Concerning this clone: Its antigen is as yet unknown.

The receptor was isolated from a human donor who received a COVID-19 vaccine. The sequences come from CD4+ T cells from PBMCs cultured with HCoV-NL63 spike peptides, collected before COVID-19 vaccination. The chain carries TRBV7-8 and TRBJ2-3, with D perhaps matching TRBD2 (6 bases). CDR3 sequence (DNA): TGTGCCAGCAGCCCCCTGGGGGGACTGGATGCAGATACGCAGTATTTT. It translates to CASSPLGGLDADTQYF. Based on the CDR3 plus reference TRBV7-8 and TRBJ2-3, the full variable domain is GAGVSQSPRYKVAKRGQDVALRCDPISGHVSLFWYQQALGQGPEFLTYFQNEAQLDKSGLPSDRFFAERPEGSVSTLKIQRTQQEDSAVYLCASSPLGGLDADTQYFGPGTRLTVL.